These 18 T cell receptor beta chains originate from one sample sequenced in a study of T cells in Graves' hyperthyroidism and ophthalmopathy. RNA transcripts served as the template for amplifying TCR beta CDR3 regions. Using the HTBI primer set, a first-round RT-PCR was run on the TCR CDR3. Each CDR3 protein gets one entry after TCRdb re-called the multiplex PCR reads with MiXCR. This sample has 450,000 to 700,000 distinct CDR3 sequences, with about 45% found just once. The sample comprised peripheral blood or thyroid tissue (not recorded which). These receptors were collected from an adult woman with Graves' disease, either hyperthyroidism or ophthalmopathy (not recorded which).

This clonotype has only a few counts. The chain recombines TRBV29-1 with TRBJ1-2; D ambiguous. The V gene lost 3 bases and the J gene lost 5 bases, with 10 bases spanning the gap. Germline assignment: CDR1 SQVTM and CDR2 ANQGSEA. This CDR3 is 12 amino acids long. The CDR3 reads CSVEWGGYGYTF. CDR3 bases: TGCAGCGTTGAGTGGGGAGGGTATGGCTACACCTTC.

The chain employs TRBV15 and TRBJ2-7, with 7 nucleotides matching TRBD1. Losses at the gene ends were 4 bases for V and 5 bases for J; bases not matched to a gene: 11. This CDR3 region has 15 residues. Looked up from germline, CDR1 is LNHNV and CDR2 is YYDKDF (reference sequence). The CDR3 nucleotides read TGTGCCACCAGCAATTCCCGACAGGGATTCCACGAGCAGTACTTC. Protein sequence: CATSNSRQGFHEQYF.

The count of this clonotype is one. V is TRBV7-8 and J is TRBJ2-7; D might be TRBD2 (6 bases). Germline V CDR1 and CDR2: SGHVS, FQNEAQ. The CDR3 loop spans 15 amino acids. With 5 bases removed from V and 0 bases from J, the gap between germline ends came to 14 bases. The CDR3 sequence is CASSALGRDSYEQYF. DNA of the CDR3: TGTGCCAGCAGCGCGTTGGGGCGGGACTCCTACGAGCAGTACTTC.

The J gene is TRBJ2-7, the V gene TRBV19; no definite D call. This CDR3 comprises 12 residues. Germline CDR1 is LNHDA and CDR2 is SQIVND (reference sequence). V lost 6 bases and J lost 5, with 11 bases in between. The CDR3 reads CASSPIGHEQYF. CDR3 DNA: TGTGCCAGTAGCCCTATCGGTCACGAGCAGTACTTC.

This sequence joins TRBV7-8 and TRBJ2-7; no clear D. This CDR3 has 15 amino acids. V dropped 5 bases and J dropped 0 bases, with 14 bases sitting between them. Germline loops: CDR1 SGHVS, CDR2 FQNEAQ. CDR3 coding DNA: TGTGCCAGCAGCCCGACACCCTATACCTCCTACGAGCAGTACTTC. Amino acid sequence: CASSPTPYTSYEQYF.

This clonotype was recorded only once. The gene calls are TRBV28 and TRBJ2-5, with D tentatively TRBD1 (5 bases). V was shortened by 7 bases and J by 7 bases, with 7 bases between the two germline ends. The CDR3 sequence is 10 residues long. Germline lookup yields CDR1 MDHEN and CDR2 SYDVKM. The CDR3 coding sequence is TGTGCCAGCAATGACAGGACCCAGTACTTC. It specifies CASNDRTQYF. The variable domain in full, with the rest retrieved from reference TRBV28 and TRBJ2-5, is DVKVTQSSRYLVKRTGEKVFLECVQDMDHENMFWYRQDPGLGLRLIYFSYDVKMKEKGDIPEGYSVSREKKERFSLILESASTNQTSMYLCASNDRTQYFGPGTRLLVL.

The chain employs TRBV10-3 and TRBJ1-6; 7 bases agree with TRBD1. The CDR3 is made up of 17 amino acids. The junction had 7 bases not matched to a gene; V was cut back by 5 bases and J by 0 bases. Germline CDR1 and CDR2: ENHRY and SYGVKD. This chain's CDR3 is CAISRQGTSSYNSPLHF. CDR3 bases: TGTGCCATCAGTAGACAGGGTACCAGCTCCTATAATTCACCCCTCCACTTT.

This clonotype was detected many times. This rearrangement joins TRBV10-3 to TRBJ2-7, with D perhaps matching TRBD2 (7 bases). The CDR3 has 14 amino acids. The V and J ends lost 6 bases and 6 bases respectively, with 18 bases between them. Germline lookup yields CDR1 ENHRY and CDR2 SYGVKD. The CDR3 here is CAISEGGGRSEQYF. The CDR3 bases are TGTGCCATCAGCGAGGGGGGAGGGCGTAGCGAGCAGTACTTC.

The CDR3 spells CSVTGHLNTEAFF. For the CDR3, the DNA is TGCAGCGTTACGGGACACCTAAACACTGAAGCTTTCTTT. The J gene is TRBJ1-1, the V gene TRBV29-1; D possibly corresponds to TRBD1 (6 bases). V was clipped by 5 bases and J by 2 bases, with 12 bases between them. The CDR3 extends over 13 amino acids. Germline V gene sequence: CDR1 SQVTM, CDR2 ANQGSEA.

This clonotype was recorded at least ten times. The chain links TRBV11-2 to TRBJ2-3, with D unclear. The germline V gene has CDR1 SGHAT and CDR2 FQNNGV. V was clipped by 3 bases and J by 6 bases, with 1 base between them. This CDR3 spans 10 amino acids. The CDR3 DNA is TGTGCCAGCAGCTTTGATACGCAGTATTTT. This encodes CASSFDTQYF. Full variable domain (missing parts from reference TRBV11-2 and TRBJ2-3): EAGVAQSPRYKIIEKRQSVAFWCNPISGHATLYWYQQILGQGPKLLIQFQNNGVVDDSQLPKDRFSAERLKGVDSTLKIQPAKLEDSAVYLCASSFDTQYFGPGTRLTVL.

The rearrangement joins TRBV7-8 to TRBJ2-7; the D gene is possibly TRBD2 (5 bases). Germline V gene data show CDR1 as SGHVS and CDR2 as FQNEAQ. The CDR3 is 15 amino acids. The V end lost 5 bases, the J end lost 4 bases, and 18 bases lay between the germline ends. CDR3 DNA: TGTGCCAGCAGCCCCCGGGTTGGCGGGTATTACGAGCAGTACTTC. This sequence encodes CASSPRVGGYYEQYF.

This sequence joins TRBV29-1 and TRBJ1-1; 8 bases map to TRBD1. The CDR3 sequence is 13 residues long. Germline CDR1 SQVTM, CDR2 ANQGSEA. V was pared by 7 bases and J by 6 bases, with 10 bases of the junction left unmatched. CDR3 DNA: TGCAGCGCCCGGACAGGGAGGGAGGCTGAAGCTTTCTTT. Protein product: CSARTGREAEAFF.

This clonotype was observed many times. The rearrangement links TRBV9 to TRBJ1-1; D is unclear. Germline CDR1 reads SGDLS; CDR2 reads YYNGEE. Trimming pared 3 bases from V and 8 bases from J, leaving 17 bases between. This CDR3 has 14 amino acids. The CDR3 reads CASSAGLPRSEAFF. The DNA for the CDR3 is TGTGCCAGCAGCGCCGGGTTGCCGCGATCCGAAGCTTTCTTT.

In its sample, this clonotype was seen many times. This rearrangement joins TRBV7-9 to TRBJ2-5; D may match TRBD1 or TRBD2 (5 bases each). Trimming shortened V by 5 bases and J by 5 bases, and 21 bases separated the two germline ends. From germline, CDR1 is SEHNR and CDR2 FQNEAQ (reference sequence). This CDR3 is 16 amino acids long. For the CDR3, the DNA is TGTGCCAGCAGCCCCGCCCCGAGGGGCAGGGTGGAGACCCAGTACTTC. Amino acid sequence: CASSPAPRGRVETQYF. The entire variable domain, with the rest obtained from reference TRBV7-9 and TRBJ2-5, is as follows: DTGVSQNPRHKITKRGQNVTFRCDPISEHNRLYWYRQTLGQGPEFLTYFQNEAQLEKSRLLSDRFSAERPKGSFSTLEIQRTEQGDSAMYLCASSPAPRGRVETQYFGPGTRLLVL.

There are many counts of this clonotype. This chain connects TRBV11-2 to TRBJ2-5; TRBD1 or TRBD2 may be the D gene (5 bases each). CDR1 and CDR2 (germline): SGHAT, FQNNGV. This CDR3 has 13 residues. V dropped 5 bases and J dropped 4 bases, with 11 bases sitting between them. CDR3 sequence reads: CASSPGDRETQYF. CDR3 DNA: TGTGCCAGCAGCCCCGGGGACCGAGAGACCCAGTACTTC.

This chain links TRBV5-1 with TRBJ2-5; TRBD1 is a possible D gene (6 bases). Near its end, the DNA agrees better with TRBJ2-7, so the J call may be wrong. The germline CDR1 and CDR2 sequences are SGHRS and YFSETQ. This CDR3 is built from 16 residues. The CDR3 region is CASSLGAGTNSYEQYF. In nucleotides, the CDR3 is TGCGCCAGCAGCCTGGGAGCCGGGACAAACTCCTACGAGCAGTACTTC.

The J gene is TRBJ1-2, the V gene TRBV12-3 or TRBV12-4, with 9 bases identical to TRBD1. There are 15 residues in the CDR3. V lost 4 bases to trimming and J lost 8 bases; unmatched junction nucleotides: 11. CDR3 coding DNA: TGTGCCAGCAGTTCGGGAGACGGGACAGGGAGCGGCTACACCTTC. Amino acids: CASSSGDGTGSGYTF.

The V and J genes are TRBV7-7 and TRBJ2-5; 11 bases match TRBD2. Germline V lookup: CDR1 SSHAT, CDR2 FNYEAQ (reference sequence). CDR3 length: 12 amino acids. As DNA, the CDR3 is TGTGCTAGCGGGAGGGTGTCAGAGACCCAGTACTTC. This codes for CASGRVSETQYF.